This passage covers 11 T cell receptor beta chains from one sample sequenced in a study of T-cell memory formation after mild COVID-19. TCRdb reprocessed the 5' RACE reads via MiXCR and lists one record per CDR3 protein. The top ten hold roughly 30% of the sample, which has 75,000 to 90,000 distinct CDR3 sequences, over 11% seen once. Sequencing was done on a sample of PBMCs or a T cell subset sorted from them (not recorded which). The receptors stem from an adult woman who had mild COVID-19 (a few samples of this study predate the infection). Cell type and time point are not known.

This clonotype showed up just a few times. The V and J genes are TRBV5-1 and TRBJ1-5; D is ambiguous. Germline V gives CDR1 SGHRS, CDR2 YFSETQ. The CDR3 loop spans 10 amino acids. CDR3 residues: CVDWDQPQHF. CDR3 in DNA: TGCGTCGATTGGGATCAGCCCCAGCATTTT.

This chain uses TRBV7-8 with TRBJ2-5; D is unclear. Germline V gene sequence: CDR1 SGHVS, CDR2 FQNEAQ. The CDR3 covers 17 residues. Trimming removed 5 bases from V and 1 base from J, with 20 bases in between. CDR3 bases: TGTGCCAGCAGCATTTACGCCCGGAACAGTGTCCAAGAGACCCAGTACTTC. It translates to CASSIYARNSVQETQYF. The full variable domain, in which reference TRBV7-8 and TRBJ2-5 provide the parts outside the CDR3, is GAGVSQSPRYKVAKRGQDVALRCDPISGHVSLFWYQQALGQGPEFLTYFQNEAQLDKSGLPSDRFFAERPEGSVSTLKIQRTQQEDSAVYLCASSIYARNSVQETQYFGPGTRLLVL.

This chain links TRBV4-1 with TRBJ2-2; D remains ambiguous. V was cut by 4 bases and J by 7 bases, with 7 bases left in between. In germline, CDR1 is MGHRA, CDR2 YSYEKL. The CDR3 consists of 12 residues. The CDR3 here is CASSPKNGELFF. In DNA form, the CDR3 reads TGCGCCAGCAGCCCTAAAAACGGGGAGCTGTTTTTT.

This clonotype was detected ten times or more. The V call is TRBV20-1, the J call TRBJ2-5; 8 nucleotides line up with TRBD2. Germline trimming cut 0 bases from V and 2 bases from J; bases unmatched to any gene: 2. The CDR3 spans 14 residues. Per germline, CDR1 DFQATT and CDR2 SNEGSKA (reference sequence). CDR3 DNA: TGCAGTGCTAGAGAACTAGCGGAACAAGAGACCCAGTACTTC. Translation: CSARELAEQETQYF.

The rearrangement uses TRBV28 and TRBJ1-1; D gene unclear. The germline V gene has CDR1 MDHEN and CDR2 SYDVKM. The germline V and J ends were trimmed by 3 bases and 3 bases, with 14 bases remaining between them. This CDR3 is built from 15 residues. In DNA, the CDR3 is TGTGCCAGCAGTTTTCCCCTAGCAGGCTACACTGAAGCTTTCTTT. Protein: CASSFPLAGYTEAFF. Based on the CDR3 plus reference TRBV28 and TRBJ1-1, the full variable domain is DVKVTQSSRYLVKRTGEKVFLECVQDMDHENMFWYRQDPGLGLRLIYFSYDVKMKEKGDIPEGYSVSREKKERFSLILESASTNQTSMYLCASSFPLAGYTEAFFGQGTRLTVV.

In its sample, this clonotype was seen many times. The chain combines TRBV3-1 with TRBJ2-7; the match to TRBD2 covers 7 bases. Germline CDR1 and CDR2: LGHDT and YNNKEL (reference sequence). The V gene end was trimmed by 4 bases and the J gene end by 1 base; junction bases not matched to a gene: 7. CDR3 length: 15 amino acids. CDR3 sequence (DNA): TGTGCCAGCAGCCCCCGGGCTAGCGGTTCCTACGAGCAGTACTTC. Protein product: CASSPRASGSYEQYF.

Comment on this clonotype: Mismatch with germline at one junction end may stem from a read error. J is TRBJ2-1 and V is TRBV24-1; D might be TRBD1 (5 bases). The CDR3 runs to 15 residues. Per germline, CDR1 KGHDR and CDR2 SFDVKD. CDR3 bases: TGTGCAACCAGTGACACACAGGAACCCTACAATGAGCAGTTCTTC. As protein: CATSDTQEPYNEQFF.

This clonotype was recorded at least ten times. The chain carries TRBV2 and TRBJ2-7; TRBD1 aligns across 8 bases. The CDR3 is 17 amino acids. J was trimmed by 0 bases and V by 1 base; bases with no gene match: 8. Per germline, CDR1 SNHLY and CDR2 FYNNEI. DNA of the CDR3: TGTGCCAGCAGTGAAGTCGACAGGGGTCAAAGCTCCTACGAGCAGTACTTC. This encodes CASSEVDRGQSSYEQYF.

The genes are TRBV7-3 and TRBJ2-1, with D tentatively TRBD2 (6 bases). Germline V gene data show CDR1 as SGHTA and CDR2 as FQGTGA. Trimming took 5 bases from V and 8 from J, leaving 16 bases between them. The CDR3 runs 14 residues. The CDR3 nucleotides read TGTGCCAGCAGCCTAAGGACGGAGGGCGATGAGCAGTTCTTC. The encoded protein is CASSLRTEGDEQFF.

This clonotype was picked up a small number of times. The V gene is TRBV30, the J gene TRBJ2-1, with TRBD1 matching over 9 bases. Germline V gene data show CDR1 as GTSNPN and CDR2 as SVGIG (reference sequence). V shed 1 base and J 6 bases; nucleotides not matched to a gene: 13. This CDR3 comprises 17 residues. CDR3 coding DNA: TGTGCCTGGAGTGCCCTACCGGGACAGGGACCTTCCAATGAGCAGTTCTTC. This sequence encodes CAWSALPGQGPSNEQFF.

This clonotype occurred a few times. This chain links TRBV4-1 with TRBJ2-5; TRBD1 aligns across 9 bases. This CDR3 region has 13 residues. V was clipped by 6 bases and J by 4 bases; unmatched bases: 3. The V gene's germline CDR1 is MGHRA and CDR2 YSYEKL. The CDR3, as DNA: TGCGCCAGCAGGGGACAGGGTGGAGAGACCCAGTACTTC. This gives the protein CASRGQGGETQYF.